This TCR beta chain was sequenced during a study of shared clonotypes between healthy human individuals. Of note for this clone: Its antigen remains unknown.

Sequencing used immunoSEQ multiplex PCR; TCRdb keeps in-frame clones, though not all of them. The profile shows approximately 2,000,000 clones, around 93% of them singletons. Overall study results and limits: Enrolling few donors narrowed the genetic and exposure-history diversity that was represented.

J was trimmed by 3 bases and V by 4 bases; bases with no gene match: 9. The CDR3 has 15 residues. CDR1 is LGHNA, CDR2 YSLEER, per germline. Terminally differentiated effector memory CD45RA+ cells were left out of the naive CD8 fraction, which was CD45RO-negative and positively selected for CCR7. The sample taken for sequencing was naive CD8+ T cells from PBMCs. The gene calls are TRBV4-3 and TRBJ2-7; 7 bases line up with TRBD1. The TCR was taken from a man younger than 30 in good health. Some clones in this sample may be carry-over from other donors' samples. DNA of the CDR3: TGCGCCAGCAGCCTTAAGACAGGGCTGGGCTACGAGCAGTACTTC. Encoded protein: CASSLKTGLGYEQYF.